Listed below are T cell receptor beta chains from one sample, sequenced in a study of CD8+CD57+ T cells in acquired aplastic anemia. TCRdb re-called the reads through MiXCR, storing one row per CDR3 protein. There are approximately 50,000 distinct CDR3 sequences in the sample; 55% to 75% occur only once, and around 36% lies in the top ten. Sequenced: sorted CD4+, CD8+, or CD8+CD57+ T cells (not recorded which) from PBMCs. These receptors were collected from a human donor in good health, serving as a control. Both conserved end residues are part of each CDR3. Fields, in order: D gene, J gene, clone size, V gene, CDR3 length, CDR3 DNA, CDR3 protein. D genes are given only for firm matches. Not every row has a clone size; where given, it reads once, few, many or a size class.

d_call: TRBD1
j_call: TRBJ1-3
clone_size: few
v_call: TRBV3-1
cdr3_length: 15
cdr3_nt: TGTGCCAGCAGCCCCGGACAGGGACTTGGAAACACCATATATTTT
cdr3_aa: CASSPGQGLGNTIYF

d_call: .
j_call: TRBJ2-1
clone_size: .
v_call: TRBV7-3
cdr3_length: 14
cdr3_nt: TGTGCCAGCAGCTTAACGGGCGATTACAATGAGCAGTTCTTC
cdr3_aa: CASSLTGDYNEQFF

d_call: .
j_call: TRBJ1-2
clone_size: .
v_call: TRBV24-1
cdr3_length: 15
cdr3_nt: TGTGCCACCAGTGCGGGCAGGGATTCTAACTATGGCTACACCTTC
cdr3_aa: CATSAGRDSNYGYTF

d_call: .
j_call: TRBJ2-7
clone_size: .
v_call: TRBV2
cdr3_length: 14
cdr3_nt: TGTGCCAGCAGTGGTCTGGAGGAAGGGTACGAGCAGTACTTC
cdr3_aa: CASSGLEEGYEQYF

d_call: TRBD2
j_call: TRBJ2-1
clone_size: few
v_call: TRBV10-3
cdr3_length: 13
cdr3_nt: TGTGCCATTAGCGGGAGTACCTACAATGAGCAGTTCTTC
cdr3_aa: CAISGSTYNEQFF

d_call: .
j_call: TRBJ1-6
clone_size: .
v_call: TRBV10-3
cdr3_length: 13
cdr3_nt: TGTGCCATTTCACGACACGATAATTCACCCCTCCACTTT
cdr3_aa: CAISRHDNSPLHF

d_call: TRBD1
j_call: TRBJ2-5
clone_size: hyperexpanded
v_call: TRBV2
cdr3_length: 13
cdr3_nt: TGTGCCAGCGAGACCGGGACAGGGGTGAGCCAGTACTTC
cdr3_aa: CASETGTGVSQYF

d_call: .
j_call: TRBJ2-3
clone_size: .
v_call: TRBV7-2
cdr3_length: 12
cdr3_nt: TGTGCCAGCAGCCGTTATATAGATACGCAGTATTTT
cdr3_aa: CASSRYIDTQYF

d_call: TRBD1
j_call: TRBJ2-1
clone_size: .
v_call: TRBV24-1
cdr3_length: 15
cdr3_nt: TGTGCCACCAGTGATTTGAAGACAGGGTCGAATGAGCAGTTCTTC
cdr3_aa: CATSDLKTGSNEQFF

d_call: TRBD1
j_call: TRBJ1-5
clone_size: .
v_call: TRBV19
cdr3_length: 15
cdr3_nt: TGTGCCAGTACTCCCCTTAACAGGGGTAATCAGCCCCAGCATTTT
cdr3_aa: CASTPLNRGNQPQHF

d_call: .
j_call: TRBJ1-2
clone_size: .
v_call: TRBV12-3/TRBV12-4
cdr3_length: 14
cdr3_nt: TGTGCCAGCAGTTATAACAGGGAGAACTATGGCTACACCTTC
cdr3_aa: CASSYNRENYGYTF

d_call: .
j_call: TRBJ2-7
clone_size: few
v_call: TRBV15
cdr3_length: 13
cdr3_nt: TGTGCCACCAGCAGAGCTAGCGTGAGGGAGCAGTACTTC
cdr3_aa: CATSRASVREQYF

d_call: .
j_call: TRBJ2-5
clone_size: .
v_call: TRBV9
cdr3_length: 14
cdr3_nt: TGTGCCAGAGGTAGGGGGTCTGAAAACGAGACCCAGTACTTC
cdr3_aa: CARGRGSENETQYF

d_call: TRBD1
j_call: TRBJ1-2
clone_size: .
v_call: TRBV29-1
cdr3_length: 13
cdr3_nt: TGCAGCGTGGGACAGATTCTCGGCTATGGCTACACCTTC
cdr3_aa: CSVGQILGYGYTF

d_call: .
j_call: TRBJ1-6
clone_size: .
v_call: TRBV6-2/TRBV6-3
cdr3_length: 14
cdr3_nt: TGTGCCAGCAGTTGGGTCGTACTTAATTCACCCCTCCACTTT
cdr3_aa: CASSWVVLNSPLHF

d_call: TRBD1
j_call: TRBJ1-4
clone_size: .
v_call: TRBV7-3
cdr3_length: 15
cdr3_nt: TGTGCCAGCAGCTTAGGACAGGGATCGGGTGAAAAACTGTTTTTT
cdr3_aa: CASSLGQGSGEKLFF

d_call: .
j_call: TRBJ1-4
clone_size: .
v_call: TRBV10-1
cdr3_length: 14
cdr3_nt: TGCGCCAGCAGTGAAGGACGAGGTAATGAAAAACTGTTTTTT
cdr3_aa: CASSEGRGNEKLFF

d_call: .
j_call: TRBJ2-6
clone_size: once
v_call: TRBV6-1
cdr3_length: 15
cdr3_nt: TGTGCCAGCAGTGAGGGGGGCTCTGGGGCCAACGTCCTGACTTTC
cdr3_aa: CASSEGGSGANVLTF

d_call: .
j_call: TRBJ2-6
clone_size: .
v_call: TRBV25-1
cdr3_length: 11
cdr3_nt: TGTGCCAGCAGTGAAGGGGATTTTGTGACTTTC
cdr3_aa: CASSEGDFVTF

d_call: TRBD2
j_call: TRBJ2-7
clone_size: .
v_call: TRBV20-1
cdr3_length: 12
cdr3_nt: TGCAGTGCTTGGACTAGCTTAAGCGAGCAGTACTTC
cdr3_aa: CSAWTSLSEQYF

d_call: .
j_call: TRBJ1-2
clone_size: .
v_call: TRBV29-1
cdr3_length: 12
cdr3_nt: TGCAGCGTTGCAGACAGGCACTATGGCTACACCTTC
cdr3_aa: CSVADRHYGYTF

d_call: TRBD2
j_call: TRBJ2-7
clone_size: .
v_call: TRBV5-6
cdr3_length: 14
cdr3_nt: TGTGCCAGCAGCTTCGGGACTAGCGGGGCCGAGCAGTACTTC
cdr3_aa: CASSFGTSGAEQYF

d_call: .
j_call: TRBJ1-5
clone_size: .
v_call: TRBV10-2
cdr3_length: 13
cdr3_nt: TGCGCCAGCAGCCTGACCGACTATCAGCCCCAGCATTTT
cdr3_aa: CASSLTDYQPQHF

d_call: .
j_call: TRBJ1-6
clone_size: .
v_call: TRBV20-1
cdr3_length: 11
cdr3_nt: TGCAGTGCTAGAGATCAATCCGTATACCACTTT
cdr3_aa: CSARDQSVYHF

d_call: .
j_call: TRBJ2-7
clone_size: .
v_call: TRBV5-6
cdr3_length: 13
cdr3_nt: TGTGCCAGCAGCTTGGGGTCCGGGGACGAGCAGTACTTC
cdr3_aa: CASSLGSGDEQYF

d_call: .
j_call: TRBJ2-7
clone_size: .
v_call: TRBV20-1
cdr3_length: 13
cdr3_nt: TGCAGTTACAGCGAGGACCAAACCTACGAGCAGTACTTC
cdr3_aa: CSYSEDQTYEQYF

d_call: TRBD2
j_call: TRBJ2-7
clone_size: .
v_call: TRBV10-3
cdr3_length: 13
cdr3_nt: TGTGCCATCAGTGGGACTAGCGGCTACGAGCAGTACTTC
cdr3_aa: CAISGTSGYEQYF

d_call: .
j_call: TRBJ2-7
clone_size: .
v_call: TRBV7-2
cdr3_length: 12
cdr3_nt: TGTGCCAGCAGCCCCGTTCGGGAGGAGCAGTACTTC
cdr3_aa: CASSPVREEQYF

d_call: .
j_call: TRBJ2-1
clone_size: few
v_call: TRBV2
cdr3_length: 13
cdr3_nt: TGTGCCAGCAGTGACAGGGTCCACAATGAGCAGTTCTTC
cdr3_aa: CASSDRVHNEQFF

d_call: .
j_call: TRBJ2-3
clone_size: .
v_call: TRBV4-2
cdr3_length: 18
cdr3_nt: TGTGCCAGCAGCCAGGAGGTTCCTCCCTTTACTAGCACAGATACGCAGTATTTT
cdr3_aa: CASSQEVPPFTSTDTQYF

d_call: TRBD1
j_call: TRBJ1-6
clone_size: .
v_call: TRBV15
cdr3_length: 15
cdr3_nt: TGTGCCACCAGCAGAGACAGGGGGATGAGTTCACCCCTCCACTTT
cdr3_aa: CATSRDRGMSSPLHF

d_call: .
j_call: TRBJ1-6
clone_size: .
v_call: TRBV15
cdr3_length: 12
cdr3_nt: TGTCCCACCAGCACGAGGGAGGCTAGCCTCCACTTT
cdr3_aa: CPTSTREASLHF

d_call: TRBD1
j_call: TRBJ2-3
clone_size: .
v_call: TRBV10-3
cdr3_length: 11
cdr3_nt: TGTGCCATCAGCGGACAGGGGCCGCAGTATTTT
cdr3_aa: CAISGQGPQYF

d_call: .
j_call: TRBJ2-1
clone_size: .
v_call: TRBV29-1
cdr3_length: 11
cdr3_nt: TGCAGCGTTGTCCTATACAATGAGCAGTTCTTC
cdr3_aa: CSVVLYNEQFF

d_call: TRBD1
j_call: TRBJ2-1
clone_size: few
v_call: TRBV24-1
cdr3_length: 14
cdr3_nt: TGTGCCACCAGTGACCGGACAGGGGTCGGTGAGCAGTTCTTC
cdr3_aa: CATSDRTGVGEQFF

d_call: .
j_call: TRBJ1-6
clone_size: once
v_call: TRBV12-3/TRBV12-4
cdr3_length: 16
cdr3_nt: TGTGCCAGCAAAAACTGGGGGAGCTCCTATAATTCACCCCTCCACTTT
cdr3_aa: CASKNWGSSYNSPLHF

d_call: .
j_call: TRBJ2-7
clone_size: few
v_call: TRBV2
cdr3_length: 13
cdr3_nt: TGTGCCAGCAGTGAAGTTCGGTCGTACGGGCAGTACTTC
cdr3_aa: CASSEVRSYGQYF

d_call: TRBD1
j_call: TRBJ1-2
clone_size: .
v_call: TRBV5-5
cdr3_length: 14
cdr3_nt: TGTGCCAGCTCCGTGGGGACAGGGGACTATGGCTACACCTTC
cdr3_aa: CASSVGTGDYGYTF

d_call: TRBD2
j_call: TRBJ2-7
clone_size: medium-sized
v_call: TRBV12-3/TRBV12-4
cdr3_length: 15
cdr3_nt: TGTGCCAGCACCCTTTTAGCGGGAGACTCGTCTGAGCAGTACTTC
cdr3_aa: CASTLLAGDSSEQYF

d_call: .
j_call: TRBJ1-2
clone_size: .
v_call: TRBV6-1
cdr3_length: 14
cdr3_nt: TGTGCCAGCAGTGAACAGGGGAGAACGTATGGCTACACCTTC
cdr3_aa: CASSEQGRTYGYTF

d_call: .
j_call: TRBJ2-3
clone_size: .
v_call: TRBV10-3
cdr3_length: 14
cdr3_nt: TGTGCCATCACCCAGGGGCTAGATACAGATACGCAGTATTTT
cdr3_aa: CAITQGLDTDTQYF

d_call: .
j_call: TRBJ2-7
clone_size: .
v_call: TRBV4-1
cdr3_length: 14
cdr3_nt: TGCGCCAGCAGCCAATATCTACCGAGCTACGAGCAGTACTTC
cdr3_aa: CASSQYLPSYEQYF

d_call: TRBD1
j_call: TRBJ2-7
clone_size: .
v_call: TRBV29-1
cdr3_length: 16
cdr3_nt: TGCAGCGTTGAAGGGATGGCCGGACAGGCGGGCTACGAGCAGTACTTC
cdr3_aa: CSVEGMAGQAGYEQYF

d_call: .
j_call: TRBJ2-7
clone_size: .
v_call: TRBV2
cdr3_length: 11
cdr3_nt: TGTGCCAGCAGTGGGGGGTCCGAGCAGTACTTC
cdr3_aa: CASSGGSEQYF

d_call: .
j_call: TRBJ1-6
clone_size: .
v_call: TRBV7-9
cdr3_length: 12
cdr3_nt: TGTGCCAGCAGCCCGACTGGGTTACCCCTCCACTTT
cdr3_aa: CASSPTGLPLHF

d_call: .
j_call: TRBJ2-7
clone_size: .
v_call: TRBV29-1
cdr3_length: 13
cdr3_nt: TGCAGCGTCTCCTCCAGGTTCTCCTACGAGCAGTACTTC
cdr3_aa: CSVSSRFSYEQYF

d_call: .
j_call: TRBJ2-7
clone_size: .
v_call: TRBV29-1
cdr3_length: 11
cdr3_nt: TGCAGCGTTGAAGGGGTCTACGAGCAGTACTTC
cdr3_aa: CSVEGVYEQYF

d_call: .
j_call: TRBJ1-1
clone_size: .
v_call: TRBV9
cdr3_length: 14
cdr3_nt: TGTGCCAGCAGCGTAGTCGTCGGGAACACTGAAGCTTTCTTT
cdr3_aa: CASSVVVGNTEAFF

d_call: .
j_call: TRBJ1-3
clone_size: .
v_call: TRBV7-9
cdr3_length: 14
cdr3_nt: TGTGCCAGCAGCCCAGGGGTCAACGGAAACACCATATATTTT
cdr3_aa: CASSPGVNGNTIYF

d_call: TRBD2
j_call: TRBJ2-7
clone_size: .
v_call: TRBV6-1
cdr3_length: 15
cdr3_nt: TGTGCCAGCAGTGGAGGACTAGCGGGGGCTTACGAGCAGTACTTC
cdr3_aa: CASSGGLAGAYEQYF

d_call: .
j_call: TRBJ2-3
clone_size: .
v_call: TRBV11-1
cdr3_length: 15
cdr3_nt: TGTGCCAGCAGCCTAGGGCAGGGGTCAGCAGATACGCAGTATTTT
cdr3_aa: CASSLGQGSADTQYF

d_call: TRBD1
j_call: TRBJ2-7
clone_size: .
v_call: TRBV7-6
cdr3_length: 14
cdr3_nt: TGTGCCAGCAGCGTGGGACAGGGTGTACGGGAGCAGTACTTC
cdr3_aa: CASSVGQGVREQYF

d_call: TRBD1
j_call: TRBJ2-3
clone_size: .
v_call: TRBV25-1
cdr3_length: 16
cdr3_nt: TGTGCCAGCAGTGGGGACCGGGACAGGGTTGGGGATACGCAGTATTTT
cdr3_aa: CASSGDRDRVGDTQYF

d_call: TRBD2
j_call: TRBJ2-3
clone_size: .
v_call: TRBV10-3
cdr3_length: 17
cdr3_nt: TGTGCCATCAGTGACCTGACTAGCGGGGAGAGCACAGATACGCAGTATTTT
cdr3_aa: CAISDLTSGESTDTQYF

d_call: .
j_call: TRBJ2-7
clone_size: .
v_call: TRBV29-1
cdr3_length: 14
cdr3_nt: TGCAGCGTTGTCCCCCAATTTGACAGCCACGAGCAGTACTTC
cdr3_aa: CSVVPQFDSHEQYF

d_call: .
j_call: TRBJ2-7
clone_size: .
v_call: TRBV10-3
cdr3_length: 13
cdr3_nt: TGTGCCATCAGTGGGACCGCTCCTAGCGAGCAGTACTTC
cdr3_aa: CAISGTAPSEQYF